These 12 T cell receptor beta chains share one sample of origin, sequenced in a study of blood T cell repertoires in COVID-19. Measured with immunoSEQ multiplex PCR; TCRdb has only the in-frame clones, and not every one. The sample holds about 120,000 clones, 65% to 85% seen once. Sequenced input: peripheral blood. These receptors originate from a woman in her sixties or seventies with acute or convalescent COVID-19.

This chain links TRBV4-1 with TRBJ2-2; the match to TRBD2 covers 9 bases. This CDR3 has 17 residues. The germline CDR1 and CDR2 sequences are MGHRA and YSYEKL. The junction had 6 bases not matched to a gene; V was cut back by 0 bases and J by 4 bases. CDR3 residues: CASSQDGGSGGTGELFF. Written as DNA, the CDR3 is TGCGCCAGCAGCCAAGATGGAGGTAGCGGGGGCACCGGGGAGCTGTTTTTT.

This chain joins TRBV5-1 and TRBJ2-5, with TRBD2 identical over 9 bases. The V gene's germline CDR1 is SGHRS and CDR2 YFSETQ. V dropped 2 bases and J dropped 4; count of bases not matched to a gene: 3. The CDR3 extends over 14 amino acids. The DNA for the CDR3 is TGCGCCAGCAGCTTACCTAGCGGGGTAGAGACCCAGTACTTC. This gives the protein CASSLPSGVETQYF. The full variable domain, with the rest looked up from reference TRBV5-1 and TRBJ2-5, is KAGVTQTPRYLIKTRGQQVTLSCSPISGHRSVSWYQQTPGQGLQFLFEYFSETQRNKGNFPGRFSGRQFSNSRSEMNVSTLELGDSALYLCASSLPSGVETQYFGPGTRLLVL.

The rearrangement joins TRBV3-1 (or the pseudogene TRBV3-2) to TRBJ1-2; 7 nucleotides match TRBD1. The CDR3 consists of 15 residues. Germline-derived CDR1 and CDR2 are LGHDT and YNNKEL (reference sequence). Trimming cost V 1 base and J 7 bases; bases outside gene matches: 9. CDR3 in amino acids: CASSQAAAGGFGYTF. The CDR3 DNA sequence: TGTGCCAGCAGCCAAGCCGCGGCAGGGGGTTTTGGCTACACCTTC.

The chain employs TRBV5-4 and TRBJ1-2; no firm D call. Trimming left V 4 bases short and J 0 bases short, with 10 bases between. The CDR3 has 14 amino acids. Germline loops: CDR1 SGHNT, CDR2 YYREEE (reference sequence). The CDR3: CASSRVETNYGYTF. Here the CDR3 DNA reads TGTGCCAGCAGCCGTGTCGAGACTAACTATGGCTACACCTTC.

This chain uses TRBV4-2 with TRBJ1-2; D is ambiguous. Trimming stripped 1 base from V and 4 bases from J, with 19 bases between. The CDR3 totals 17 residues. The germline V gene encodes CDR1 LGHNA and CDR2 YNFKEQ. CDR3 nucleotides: TGTGCCAGCAGCCAAGCTGGTTCCACAGCCCGATCCTATGGCTACACCTTC. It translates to CASSQAGSTARSYGYTF.

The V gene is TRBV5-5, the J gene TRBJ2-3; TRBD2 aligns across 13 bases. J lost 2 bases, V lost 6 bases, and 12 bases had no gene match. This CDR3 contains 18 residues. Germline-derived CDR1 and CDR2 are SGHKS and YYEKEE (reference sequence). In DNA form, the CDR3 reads TGTGCCAGCAACCATCTTCGGACTAGCGGGGGTTCCACAGATACGCAGTATTTT. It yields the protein CASNHLRTSGGSTDTQYF.

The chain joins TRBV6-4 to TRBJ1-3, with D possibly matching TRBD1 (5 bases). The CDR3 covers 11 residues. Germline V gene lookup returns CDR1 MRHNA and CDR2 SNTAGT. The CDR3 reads CVLRGGNTIYF. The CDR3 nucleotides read TGTGTCCTAAGGGGTGGAAACACCATATATTTT.

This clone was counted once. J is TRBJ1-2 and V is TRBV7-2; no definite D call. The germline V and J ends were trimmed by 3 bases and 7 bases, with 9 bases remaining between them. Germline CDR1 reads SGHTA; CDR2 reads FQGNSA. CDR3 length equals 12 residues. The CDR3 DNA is TGTGCCAGCAGCTTCGGGTCGGCTGGCTACACCTTC. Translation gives CASSFGSAGYTF.

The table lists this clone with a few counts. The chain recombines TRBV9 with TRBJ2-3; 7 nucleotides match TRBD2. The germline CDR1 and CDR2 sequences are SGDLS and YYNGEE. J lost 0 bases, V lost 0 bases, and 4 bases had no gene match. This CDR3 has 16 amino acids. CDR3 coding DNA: TGTGCCAGCAGCGTAGGCGGGGGTACTAGCACAGATACGCAGTATTTT. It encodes CASSVGGGTSTDTQYF.

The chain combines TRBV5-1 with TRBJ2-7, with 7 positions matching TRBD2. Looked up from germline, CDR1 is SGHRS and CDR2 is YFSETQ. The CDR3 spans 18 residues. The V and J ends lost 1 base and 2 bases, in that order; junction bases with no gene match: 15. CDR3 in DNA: TGCGCCAGCAGCTTGACGAGAGCGGGGTCCGGGTCGGCCTACGAGCAGTACTTC. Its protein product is CASSLTRAGSGSAYEQYF.

The chain's CDR3 is CASSLTGGTGELFF. The CDR3 DNA is TGCGCCAGCAGCTTGACAGGGGGCACCGGGGAGCTGTTTTTT. J is TRBJ2-2 and V is TRBV5-1; 8 positions agree with TRBD1. J was trimmed by 4 bases and V by 1 base; bases with no gene match: 0. CDR3 length equals 14 residues. CDR1 is SGHRS, CDR2 YFSETQ, per germline.

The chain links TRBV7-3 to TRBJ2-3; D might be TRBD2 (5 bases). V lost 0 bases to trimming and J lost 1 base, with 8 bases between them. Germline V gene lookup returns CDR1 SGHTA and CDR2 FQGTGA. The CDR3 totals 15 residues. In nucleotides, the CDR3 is TGTGCCAGCAGCTTAACGCTCGGGGGCACAGATACGCAGTATTTT. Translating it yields CASSLTLGGTDTQYF.